This T cell receptor (beta chain) was recovered during a study of blood T cells in healthy people across ages. Notes on the study in general: Greater diversity and more naive CD4+ cells were seen in long-lived donors than in aged donors. It was not known whether donors were CMV positive (a possible confounder of expanded clonotype changes).

Healthy Russian Caucasian donors spanned ages about 6 to 100 years. Then a second PCR, running roughly 7 to 11 cycles, was carried out with a sample-barcoded 5' primer and a J-beta primer mix. TCRdb itself ran the 5' RACE reads through MiXCR, one entry per CDR3 protein. The sample records 1 million or so distinct CDR3 sequences, 45% being singletons. The sample holds a few counts of this clonotype. The antigen remains undetermined. The sequenced sample was blood. This clonotype originated in a woman aged 60 to 75 in good health.

This CDR3 reads CATSREPRDPDTQYF. DNA for the CDR3: TGTGCCACCAGCAGAGAACCCAGGGATCCGGATACGCAGTATTTT. The rearrangement uses TRBV15 and TRBJ2-3; D is possibly TRBD1 (5 bases). This CDR3 spans 15 amino acids. Between the trimmed V and J ends, which lost 0 bases and 6 bases, there was a span of 13 bases. Germline CDR1 is LNHNV and CDR2 is YYDKDF (reference sequence). Full variable domain (remainder filled in from reference TRBV15 and TRBJ2-3): DAMVIQNPRYQVTQFGKPVTLSCSQTLNHNVMYWYQQKSSQAPKLLFHYYDKDFNNEADTPDNFQSRRPNTSFCFLDIRSPGLGDTAMYLCATSREPRDPDTQYFGPGTRLTVL.